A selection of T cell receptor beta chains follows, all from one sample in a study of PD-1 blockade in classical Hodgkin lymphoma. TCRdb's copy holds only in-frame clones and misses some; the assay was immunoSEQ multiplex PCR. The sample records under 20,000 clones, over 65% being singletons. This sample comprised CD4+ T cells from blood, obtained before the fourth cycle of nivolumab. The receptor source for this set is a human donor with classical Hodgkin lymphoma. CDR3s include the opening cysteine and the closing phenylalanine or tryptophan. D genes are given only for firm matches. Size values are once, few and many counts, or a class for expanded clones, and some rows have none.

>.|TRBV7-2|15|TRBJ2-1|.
CASSLVFGSYNEQFF
TGTGCCAGCAGCTTAGTTTTCGGGTCCTACAATGAGCAGTTCTTC
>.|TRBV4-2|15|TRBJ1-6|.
CASSQDRVFNSPLHF
TGTGCCAGCAGCCAAGACAGGGTCTTTAATTCACCCCTCCACTTT
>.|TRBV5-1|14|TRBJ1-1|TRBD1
CASSWGTGNTEAFF
TGCGCCAGCAGCTGGGGGACAGGGAACACTGAAGCTTTCTTT
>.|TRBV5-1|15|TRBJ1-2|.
CASSLSTGFLDGYTF
TGCGCCAGCAGCTTGAGTACAGGGTTTCTTGATGGCTACACCTTC
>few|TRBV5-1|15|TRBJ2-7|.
CASSLSASGIYEQYF
TGCGCCAGCAGCCTTTCGGCGTCGGGGATATACGAGCAGTACTTC
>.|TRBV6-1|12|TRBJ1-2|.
CASSEARVGYTF
TGTGCCAGCAGTGAAGCGCGGGTTGGCTACACCTTC
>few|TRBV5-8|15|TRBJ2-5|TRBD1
CASSPRQGPRETQYF
TGTGCCAGCAGCCCCCGACAGGGGCCCAGAGAGACCCAGTACTTC
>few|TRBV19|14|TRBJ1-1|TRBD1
CASSLRDRNTEAFF
TGTGCCAGTAGTCTCCGGGACAGGAACACTGAAGCTTTCTTT
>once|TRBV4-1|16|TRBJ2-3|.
CASSQGQGPSTDTQYF
TGCGCCAGCAGCCAAGGTCAGGGACCTTCCACAGATACGCAGTATTTT
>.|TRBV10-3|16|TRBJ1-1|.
CAISPQQGFGNTEAFF
TGTGCCATCAGTCCCCAACAGGGCTTCGGGAACACTGAAGCTTTCTTT
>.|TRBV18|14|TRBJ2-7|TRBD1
CASSDRGQSYEQYF
TGTGCCAGTTCGGACAGGGGACAATCCTACGAGCAGTACTTC
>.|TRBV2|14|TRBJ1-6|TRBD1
CASRKTGANSPLHF
TGTGCCAGCAGGAAGACAGGGGCCAATTCACCCCTCCACTTT
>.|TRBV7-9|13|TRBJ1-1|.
CASSLQGNTEAFF
TGTGCCAGCAGCCTACAGGGTAACACTGAAGCTTTCTTT
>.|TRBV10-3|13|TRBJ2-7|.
CAISESSRTAMRF
TGTGCCATCAGTGAGTCGAGTAGAACGGCAATGAGATTC
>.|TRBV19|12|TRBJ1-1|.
CASRRMNTEAFF
TGTGCCAGTAGACGGATGAACACTGAAGCTTTCTTT
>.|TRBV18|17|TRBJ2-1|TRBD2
CASSPPGLAVSYNEQFF
TGTGCCAGCTCACCACCTGGACTAGCCGTATCCTACAATGAGCAGTTCTTC
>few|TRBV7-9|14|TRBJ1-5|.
CASSPGHIDQPQHF
TGTGCCAGCAGCCCCGGTCATATCGATCAGCCCCAGCATTTT
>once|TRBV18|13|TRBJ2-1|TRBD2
CATGLAGLNEQFF
TGTGCCACGGGACTAGCGGGATTAAATGAGCAGTTCTTC
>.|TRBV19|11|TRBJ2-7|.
CASSLAGEQYF
TGTGCCAGTAGTTTAGCCGGCGAGCAGTACTTC
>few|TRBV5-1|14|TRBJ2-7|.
CASSLGAGAYEQYF
TGCGCCAGCAGCTTGGGAGCAGGAGCCTACGAGCAGTACTTC
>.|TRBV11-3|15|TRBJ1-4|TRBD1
CASSSTGATNEKLFF
TGTGCCAGCAGCTCGACAGGGGCAACTAATGAAAAACTGTTTTTT
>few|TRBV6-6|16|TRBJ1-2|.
CASSYDLRAGSIGYTF
TGTGCCAGCAGTTACGACCTCCGTGCAGGGAGTATTGGCTACACCTTC
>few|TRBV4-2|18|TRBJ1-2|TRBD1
CASSQVGTGRLEGYGYTF
TGTGCCAGCAGCCAAGTGGGGACAGGGCGGTTGGAGGGTTATGGCTACACCTTC
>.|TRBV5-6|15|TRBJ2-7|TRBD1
CASSSPGTGGYEQYF
TGTGCCAGCAGCTCCCCCGGGACAGGGGGTTACGAGCAGTACTTC
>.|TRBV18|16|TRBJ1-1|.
CASSPGTRNMNTEAFF
TGTGCCAGCTCTCCCGGAACACGAAACATGAACACTGAAGCTTTCTTT
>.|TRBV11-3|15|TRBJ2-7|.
CASSKQPVSSYEQYF
TGTGCCAGCAGCAAACAGCCGGTGAGCTCCTACGAGCAGTACTTC
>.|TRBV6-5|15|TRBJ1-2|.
CASSYSRLLDYGYTF
TGTGCCAGCAGTTACTCGAGACTTCTTGACTATGGCTACACCTTC
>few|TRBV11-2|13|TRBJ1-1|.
CASSVGLNTEAFF
TGTGCCAGCAGCGTAGGGTTGAACACTGAAGCTTTCTTT
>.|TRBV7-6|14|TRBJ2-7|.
CASSLEWATGEQYF
TGTGCCAGCAGCTTAGAATGGGCCACGGGCGAGCAGTACTTC
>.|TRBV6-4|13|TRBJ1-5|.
CASSAQAGQPQHF
TGTGCCAGCAGTGCACAGGCGGGGCAGCCCCAGCATTTT
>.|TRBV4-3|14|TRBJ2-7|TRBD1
CASSPNRGPYEQYF
TGCGCCAGCAGCCCGAACAGGGGGCCCTACGAGCAGTACTTC
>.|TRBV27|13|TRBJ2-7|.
CASSLQAGYEQYF
TGTGCCAGCAGTTTACAGGCTGGGTACGAGCAGTACTTC
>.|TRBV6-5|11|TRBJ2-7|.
CARQPGFEQYF
TGTGCCAGACAGCCGGGTTTCGAGCAGTACTTC
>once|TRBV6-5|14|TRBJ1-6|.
CASSYSAGRSPLHF
TGTGCCAGCAGTTACTCGGCAGGGCGTTCACCCCTCCACTTT
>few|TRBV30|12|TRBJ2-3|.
CAWSWDPDTQYF
TGTGCCTGGAGTTGGGACCCAGATACGCAGTATTTT
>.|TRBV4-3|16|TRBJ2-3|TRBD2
CASSQGALAGADTQYF
TGCGCCAGCAGCCAAGGGGCACTAGCGGGAGCAGATACGCAGTATTTT
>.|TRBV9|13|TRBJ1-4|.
CASSVAGNEKLFF
TGTGCCAGCAGCGTAGCGGGGAATGAAAAACTGTTTTTT
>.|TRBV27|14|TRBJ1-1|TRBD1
CASSTTGKNTEAFF
TGTGCCAGCAGTACGACAGGGAAGAACACTGAAGCTTTCTTT
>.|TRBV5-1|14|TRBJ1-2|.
CASSPKTGPYGYTF
TGCGCCAGCAGCCCCAAAACAGGACCCTATGGCTACACCTTC
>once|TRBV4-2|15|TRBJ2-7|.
CASSLGPDITYEQYF
TGTGCCAGCAGCTTGGGACCGGACATAACCTACGAGCAGTACTTC
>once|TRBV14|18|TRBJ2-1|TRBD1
CASSQLPGQGFSYNEQFF
TGTGCCAGCAGCCAACTCCCGGGACAGGGATTTTCCTACAATGAGCAGTTCTTC
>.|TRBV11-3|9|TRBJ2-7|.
CASGYEQYF
TGTGCCAGCGGGTACGAGCAGTACTTC
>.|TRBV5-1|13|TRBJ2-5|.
CASSLGREETQYF
TGCGCCAGCAGCTTGGGCAGGGAAGAGACCCAGTACTTC
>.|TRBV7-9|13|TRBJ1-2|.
CASSLRGRYGYTF
TGTGCCAGCAGCCTAAGGGGTCGCTATGGCTACACCTTC
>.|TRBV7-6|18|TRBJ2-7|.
CASSLARGGGTGSSEQYF
TGTGCCAGCAGCTTAGCTCGGGGCGGAGGGACTGGATCCTCCGAGCAGTACTTC
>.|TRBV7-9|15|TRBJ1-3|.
CASSLTQGSGNTIYF
TGTGCCAGCAGCTTAACTCAGGGGTCCGGAAACACCATATATTTT
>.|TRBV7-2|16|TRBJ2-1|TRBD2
CASSWEGGGLSNEQFF
TGTGCCAGCAGCTGGGAGGGTGGGGGGTTGAGCAATGAGCAGTTCTTC
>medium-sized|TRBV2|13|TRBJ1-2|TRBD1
CASSAGTGVQGTF
TGTGCCAGCAGTGCCGGGACAGGGGTACAGGGCACCTTC
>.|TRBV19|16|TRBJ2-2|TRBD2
CASSISAGVNTGELFF
TGTGCCAGTAGTATTTCGGCGGGAGTGAACACCGGGGAGCTGTTTTTT
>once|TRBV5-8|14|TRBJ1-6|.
CASSYGQPTSPLHF
TGTGCCAGCAGCTACGGACAGCCCACTTCACCCCTCCACTTT
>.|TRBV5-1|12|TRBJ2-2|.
CASSLVGKELFF
TGCGCCAGCAGCTTGGTTGGGAAGGAGCTGTTTTTT
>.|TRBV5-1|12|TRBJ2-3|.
CASSSFTDTQYF
TGCGCCAGCAGCTCGTTCACAGATACGCAGTATTTT
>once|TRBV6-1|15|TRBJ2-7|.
CASSEMGVPSYEQYF
TGTGCCAGCAGTGAAATGGGGGTTCCCTCCTACGAGCAGTACTTC